The T cell receptor (beta chain) under discussion was sequenced for a study of identical twins. Every donor was a healthy Caucasian. This clonotype was seen only a few times. Germline trimming cut 3 bases from V and 2 bases from J; bases unmatched to any gene: 3. The CDR3 covers 14 residues. Germline values: CDR1 MDHEN, CDR2 SYDVKM. TCRdb itself ran the 5' RACE reads through MiXCR, one entry per CDR3 protein. The table includes around 300,000 distinct CDR3 sequences, 6.5% to 9.5% detected once. These data also featured in a second study, about yellow fever vaccine responses in identical twins.

V is TRBV28 and J is TRBJ2-7, with 8 nucleotides matching TRBD1. The sequenced sample was memory (CD45RO+) T cells sorted from blood. The sequence came from a woman aged 18 to 35 in good health. CDR3 amino acids: CASSFPRGPYEQYF. The CDR3 bases are TGTGCCAGCAGTTTCCCCAGGGGGCCCTACGAGCAGTACTTC.